These 32 T cell receptor beta chains came from one sample sequenced in a study of blood T cell repertoires in COVID-19. TCRdb keeps only in-frame clones here, not all; method: immunoSEQ multiplex PCR. Here the sample spans approximately 70,000 clones, 70% to 90% being singletons. Source material: peripheral blood. The source is a woman in her sixties or seventies with acute or convalescent COVID-19.

Comment on this clone: One junction end disagrees with the germline gene, perhaps due to a read error. The sample carries other DNA sequences with the same CDR3. The chain joins TRBV6-6 to TRBJ1-6; TRBD1 agrees at 8 bases. From germline, CDR1 is MNHNY and CDR2 SVGAGI (reference sequence). This CDR3 contains 13 residues. The CDR3 nucleotides read TGCGCCAGCAGCGACAGGGGTGATTCACCCCTCCACTTT. This gives the protein CASSDRGDSPLHF.

The count of this clone is one. The CDR3 region is CASSPGTLRVAIKAQYF. CDR3 DNA sequence: TGTGCCAGCAGCCCTGGGACTCTCCGTGTTGCCATAAAGGCCCAGTACTTC. V is TRBV14 and J is TRBJ2-5; tentative D call: TRBD2 (6 bases). Trimming pared 4 bases from V and 9 bases from J, leaving 27 bases between. Germline V gene sequence: CDR1 SGHDN, CDR2 FVKESK. This CDR3 is 17 amino acids long. Full variable domain (missing parts from reference TRBV14 and TRBJ2-5): EAGVTQFPSHSVIEKGQTVTLRCDPISGHDNLYWYRRVMGKEIKFLLHFVKESKQDESGMPNNRFLAERTGGTYSTLKVQPAELEDSGVYFCASSPGTLRVAIKAQYFGPGTRLLVL.

This chain uses TRBV30 with TRBJ1-4; D remains unclear. This CDR3 has 14 amino acids. Germline V gene data show CDR1 as GTSNPN and CDR2 as SVGIG (reference sequence). Trimming pared 0 bases from V and 8 bases from J, leaving 13 bases between. The CDR3, as DNA: TGTGCCTGGAGTGTAGGAGGGAGTCGAGAAAAACTGTTTTTT. As protein: CAWSVGGSREKLFF.

This clone was detected only a few times. V gene TRBV4-3 combines with J gene TRBJ1-5; D is undetermined. With 0 bases removed from V and 3 bases from J, the gap between germline ends came to 9 bases. Germline V gene sequence: CDR1 LGHNA, CDR2 YSLEER. This CDR3 comprises 15 residues. CDR3 bases: TGCGCCAGCAGCCAAGATGTTCTTATCAATCAGCCCCAGCATTTT. Translated, it gives CASSQDVLINQPQHF.

This chain connects TRBV25-1 to TRBJ2-3, with 9 bases lining up with TRBD1. The CDR3 extends over 15 amino acids. The V segment lost 5 bases and the J segment 4 bases; nucleotides outside the gene matches: 7. Germline V gene lookup returns CDR1 MGHDK and CDR2 SYGVNS. The DNA of the CDR3 is TGTGCCAGCAGTAGACAGGGGGGGGACTCAGATACGCAGTATTTT. This sequence encodes CASSRQGGDSDTQYF.

The chain employs TRBV5-1 and TRBJ2-5; 10 bases map to TRBD1. Looked up from germline, CDR1 is SGHRS and CDR2 is YFSETQ. The CDR3 has 16 residues. Trimming cost V 4 bases and J 3 bases; bases outside gene matches: 9. The CDR3 spells CASSRNRQGAKETQYF. CDR3 coding DNA: TGCGCCAGCAGCCGAAACAGACAGGGGGCGAAAGAGACCCAGTACTTC.

The chain combines TRBV11-1 with TRBJ2-3; D remains ambiguous. Trimming stripped 0 bases from V and 6 bases from J, with 7 bases between. CDR1 is SGHAT, CDR2 FQDESV, per germline (reference sequence). The CDR3 sequence is 13 residues long. In DNA form, the CDR3 reads TGTGCCAGCAGCTTAGCTCCCCAGGATACGCAGTATTTT. Its protein product is CASSLAPQDTQYF.

The CDR3 region has the DNA TGTGCCAGCAGTCCGGGGACTTTTACGAACACCGGGGAGCTGTTTTTT. It specifies CASSPGTFTNTGELFF. V and J are TRBV27 and TRBJ2-2; possible D gene TRBD2, 6 bases. V lost 5 bases, J lost 0 bases, and 13 bases lay in between. CDR1 is MNHEY, CDR2 SMNVEV, per germline (reference sequence). The CDR3 totals 16 residues.

The chain recombines TRBV11-2 with TRBJ2-2; TRBD2 might be the D (5 bases). Trimming took 1 base from V and 5 from J, leaving 17 bases between them. The V gene's germline CDR1 is SGHAT and CDR2 FQNNGV. CDR3 length: 17 residues. For the CDR3, the DNA is TGTGCCAGCAGCTTAGGGGATAGCGCTCGACGGACCGGGGAGCTGTTTTTT. It is translated as CASSLGDSARRTGELFF.

This clone was recorded once. The chain is built from TRBV3-1 (or the pseudogene TRBV3-2) and TRBJ2-5, with D uncertain. V lost 4 bases and J 2 bases, leaving 2 bases between the germline ends. The CDR3 totals 11 residues. CDR1 LGHDT and CDR2 YNNKEL come from the germline V gene (reference sequence). As DNA, the CDR3 is TGTGCCAGCAGCCTACAAGAGACCCAGTACTTC. It codes for CASSLQETQYF.

The CDR3 nucleotides read TGTGCCAGCAGCTTGGCCGCCGGGAGCACTGAAGCTTTCTTT. Translated, it gives CASSLAAGSTEAFF. J is TRBJ1-1 and V is TRBV5-4; D ambiguous. The ends were cut back, 0 bases at V and 4 bases at J, with 10 bases in the middle. CDR3 size: 14 residues. Germline CDR1 SGHNT, CDR2 YYREEE (reference sequence).

In this sample, this clone turned up once. The chain employs TRBV5-6 and TRBJ2-6, with TRBD2 matching over 7 bases. Trimming removed 3 bases from V and 3 bases from J; junction bases left unmatched: 9. The CDR3 loop spans 17 amino acids. CDR1 is SGHDT and CDR2 is YYEEEE in the germline V gene. The CDR3 protein is CASSYLREAGGANVLTF. CDR3 nucleotides: TGTGCCAGCAGCTACCTCCGGGAGGCAGGTGGGGCCAACGTCCTGACTTTC.

The chain employs TRBV2 and TRBJ1-1; D perhaps matches TRBD1 (5 bases). V dropped 2 bases and J dropped 4 bases, with 14 bases sitting between them. CDR1 is SNHLY and CDR2 is FYNNEI in the germline V gene. CDR3 size: 15 residues. The CDR3 sequence is CASSEFRAWGTEAFF. The CDR3, as DNA: TGTGCCAGCAGTGAATTCAGGGCGTGGGGCACTGAAGCTTTCTTT.

In its sample, this clone was seen a few times. The gene calls are TRBV6-1 and TRBJ1-4, with D hard to call. The CDR3 loop spans 14 amino acids. The V gene lost 0 bases and the J gene lost 7 bases, with 9 bases spanning the gap. Germline values: CDR1 MNHNS, CDR2 SASEGT. CDR3 in amino acids: CASSEAGSGEKLFF. CDR3 sequence (DNA): TGTGCCAGCAGTGAAGCTGGTAGCGGTGAAAAACTGTTTTTT.

This chain joins TRBV7-2 and TRBJ2-7; TRBD1 is a possible D gene (6 bases). With 3 bases removed from V and 5 bases from J, the gap between germline ends came to 17 bases. This CDR3 has 15 amino acids. The germline V gene encodes CDR1 SGHTA and CDR2 FQGNSA. The CDR3 protein is CASSFGTRRANEQYV. CDR3 coding DNA: TGTGCCAGCAGCTTTGGGACACGTCGGGCTAACGAGCAGTACGTC.

The V gene is TRBV10-2, the J gene TRBJ2-7; D is possibly TRBD2 (6 bases). Germline assignment: CDR1 WSHSY and CDR2 SAAADI. The CDR3 consists of 14 residues. V lost 4 bases and J 4 bases, leaving 14 bases between the germline ends. CDR3 bases: TGCGCCAGCAGTGCGGGCGGGGAACATTACGAGCAGTACGTC. It yields the protein CASSAGGEHYEQYV.

The rearrangement uses TRBV9 and TRBJ2-2; 10 nucleotides match TRBD2. V lost 0 bases to trimming and J lost 9 bases; unmatched junction nucleotides: 5. Per the germline V gene, CDR1 is SGDLS and CDR2 is YYNGEE. The CDR3 runs 15 residues. The CDR3 spells CASSVVAGGSRELFF. CDR3 DNA: TGTGCCAGCAGCGTAGTAGCGGGAGGCAGCAGGGAGCTGTTTTTT.

The chain joins TRBV7-6 to TRBJ1-3; D possibly corresponds to TRBD1 (6 bases). The CDR3 is 16 residues long. V shed 6 bases and J shed 0 bases, with 15 bases lying between them. CDR1 and CDR2 from the germline V gene are SGHVS and FNYEAQ. CDR3 coding DNA: TGTGCCAGCAGTCCTACAGGGAAAATCTCTGGAAACACCATATATTTT. Protein: CASSPTGKISGNTIYF.

This clone was observed once. The V gene is TRBV19, the J gene TRBJ1-5; no definite D call. The V gene's germline CDR1 is LNHDA and CDR2 SQIVND (reference sequence). The CDR3 loop spans 15 amino acids. Trimming stripped 7 bases from V and 0 bases from J, with 13 bases between. CDR3: CASTSSRDSNQPQHF. The CDR3 nucleotides read TGTGCCAGTACTTCCTCCCGGGATAGCAATCAGCCCCAGCATTTT. Supplemented by reference TRBV19 and TRBJ1-5, the full variable domain reads DGGITQSPKYLFRKEGQNVTLSCEQNLNHDAMYWYRQDPGQGLRLIYYSQIVNDFQKGDIAEGYSVSREKKESFPLTVTSAQKNPTAFYLCASTSSRDSNQPQHFGDGTRLSIL.

This chain links TRBV10-3 with TRBJ2-5; 8 positions match TRBD1. The trim removed 5 bases at V and 0 bases at J, leaving 5 bases unmatched. Germline V CDR1 and CDR2: ENHRY, SYGVKD. This CDR3 has 15 residues. CDR3 loop: CAISSDRADQETQYF. The CDR3 DNA follows: TGTGCCATCAGTTCGGACAGGGCAGACCAAGAGACCCAGTACTTC.

About this clone: Relative to the germline gene, one junction end is altered; a read error may explain this. The chain combines TRBV20-1 with TRBJ1-1; D possibly corresponds to TRBD1 (5 bases). Per germline, CDR1 DFQATT and CDR2 SNEGSKA (reference sequence). This CDR3 is built from 15 residues. The CDR3 region is CSASSGRRGNTKAFF. The CDR3 DNA reads TGCAGTGCTAGTAGTGGCCGCCGGGGGAACACTAAAGCTTTCTTT.

This clone appeared a few times. This chain links TRBV7-2 with TRBJ1-1, with D possibly being TRBD1 (5 bases). The CDR3 covers 13 residues. Germline loops: CDR1 SGHTA, CDR2 FQGNSA. Trimming stripped 2 bases from V and 8 bases from J, with 12 bases between. The CDR3 region has the DNA TGTGCCAGCAGCTTACAGGGTTCCCGCGAAGCTTTCTTT. It specifies CASSLQGSREAFF.

V gene TRBV10-3 combines with J gene TRBJ1-4; 7 bases agree with TRBD1. Germline-derived CDR1 and CDR2 are ENHRY and SYGVKD. The CDR3 runs 14 residues. The V segment lost 10 bases and the J segment 5 bases; nucleotides outside the gene matches: 10. The DNA for the CDR3 is TGTGCCACCCGGCCCGGGACAGCGAATGAAAAACTGTTTTTT. Residues: CATRPGTANEKLFF.

Comment on this clone: Other DNA sequences in the sample encode the same CDR3. This chain links TRBV6-5 with TRBJ2-2, with D perhaps TRBD1 (5 bases). V was shortened by 0 bases and J by 0 bases, with 8 bases between the two germline ends. CDR1 is MNHEY, CDR2 SVGAGI, per germline. CDR3 size: 16 residues. The CDR3 coding sequence is TGTGCCAGCAGTTACTCGGGGCAGCCGAACACCGGGGAGCTGTTTTTT. This sequence encodes CASSYSGQPNTGELFF.

The chain links TRBV7-2 to TRBJ1-2; no clear D. V lost 1 base and J lost 7, with 13 bases in between. From germline, CDR1 is SGHTA and CDR2 FQGNSA. The CDR3 extends over 14 amino acids. The CDR3 DNA is TGTGCCAGCAGCTTAGGGCCGCCAGGCAGTGGCTACACCTTC. Protein sequence: CASSLGPPGSGYTF.

CDR3 loop: CASSIAGTAHYGYTF. The CDR3 nucleotides are TGTGCCAGTAGTATAGCCGGGACAGCTCATTATGGCTACACCTTC. The V call is TRBV19, the J call TRBJ1-2; TRBD1 matches 7 bases. With 1 base clipped from V and 5 bases from J, the junction kept 7 bases outside the gene matches. Germline V gene sequence: CDR1 LNHDA, CDR2 SQIVND (reference sequence). The CDR3 runs to 15 residues.

The table lists this clone with a few counts. V is TRBV18 and J is TRBJ1-1; TRBD1 might be the D (6 bases). Germline V gives CDR1 KGHSH, CDR2 LQKENI. The CDR3 is made up of 14 amino acids. With 3 bases removed from V and 6 bases from J, the gap between germline ends came to 14 bases. CDR3 in amino acids: CASSPASGVPEAFF. As DNA, the CDR3 is TGTGCCAGCTCACCCGCGTCAGGGGTACCTGAAGCTTTCTTT.

Concerning this clone itself: This specimen includes other DNA sequences encoding the same CDR3. V is TRBV18 and J is TRBJ2-5; 9 bases fit TRBD2. After removal of 1 base from V and 4 bases from J, the junction contained 1 base not matched to a gene. The CDR3 extends over 14 amino acids. The germline V gene encodes CDR1 KGHSH and CDR2 LQKENI. The CDR3 is CASSPLAGVETQYF. The CDR3 DNA reads TGTGCCAGCTCACCACTAGCGGGGGTAGAGACCCAGTACTTC. Based on the CDR3 plus reference TRBV18 and TRBJ2-5, the full variable domain is NAGVMQNPRHLVRRRGQEARLRCSPMKGHSHVYWYRQLPEEGLKFMVYLQKENIIDESGMPKERFSAEFPKEGPSILRIQQVVRGDSAAYFCASSPLAGVETQYFGPGTRLLVL.

This chain uses TRBV5-1 with TRBJ2-5; 8 nucleotides line up with TRBD2. Trimming took 4 bases from V and 2 from J; bases not matched to a gene: 7. This CDR3 contains 15 residues. The germline V gene has CDR1 SGHRS and CDR2 YFSETQ. CDR3 sequence reads: CASSPGLGGQETQYF. The DNA of the CDR3 is TGCGCCAGCAGCCCGGGACTAGGGGGACAAGAGACCCAGTACTTC.

The V and J genes are TRBV7-9 and TRBJ1-2; a possible D gene is TRBD1 (5 bases). The V end was cut by 0 bases, the J end by 6 bases, with 17 bases between. The germline CDR1 and CDR2 sequences are SEHNR and FQNEAQ (reference sequence). The CDR3 sequence is 16 residues long. CDR3 residues: CASSLATSAGRNGYTF. The CDR3 bases are TGTGCCAGCAGCTTAGCGACTAGCGCAGGGCGGAATGGCTACACCTTC.

The rearrangement joins TRBV28 to TRBJ2-7; 8 positions match TRBD2. This CDR3 region has 12 residues. The germline CDR1 and CDR2 sequences are MDHEN and SYDVKM. V shed 4 bases, J shed 6 bases, and the junction held 2 bases outside the gene matches. Here the CDR3 reads CASSSRGGEQYV. The CDR3 DNA reads TGTGCCAGCAGTTCCCGGGGGGGCGAGCAGTACGTC.

The chain combines TRBV3-1 (or the pseudogene TRBV3-2) with TRBJ2-7; TRBD1 agrees at 9 bases. This CDR3 comprises 13 residues. Germline lookup yields CDR1 LGHDT and CDR2 YNNKEL (reference sequence). Losses at the gene ends were 1 base for V and 5 bases for J; bases not matched to a gene: 0. In DNA, the CDR3 is TGTGCCAGCAGCCAAGGGACAGGGGACGAGCAGTACGTC. Its protein is CASSQGTGDEQYV.